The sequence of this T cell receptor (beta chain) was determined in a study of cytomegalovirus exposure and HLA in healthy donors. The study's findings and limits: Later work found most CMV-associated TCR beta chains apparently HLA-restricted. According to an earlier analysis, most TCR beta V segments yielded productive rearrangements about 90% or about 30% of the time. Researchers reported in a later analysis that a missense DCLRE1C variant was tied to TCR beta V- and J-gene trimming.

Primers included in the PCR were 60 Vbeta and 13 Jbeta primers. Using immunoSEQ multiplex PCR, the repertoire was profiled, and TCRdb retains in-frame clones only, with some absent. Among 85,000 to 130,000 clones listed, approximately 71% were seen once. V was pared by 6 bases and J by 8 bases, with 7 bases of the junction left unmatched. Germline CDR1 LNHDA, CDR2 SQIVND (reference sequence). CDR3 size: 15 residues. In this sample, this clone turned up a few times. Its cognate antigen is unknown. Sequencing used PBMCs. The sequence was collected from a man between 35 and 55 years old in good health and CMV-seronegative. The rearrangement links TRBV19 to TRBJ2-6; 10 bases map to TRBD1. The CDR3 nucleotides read TGTGCCAGTAGCACCGGGACAGGGGAAACCAACGTCCTGACTTTC. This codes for CASSTGTGETNVLTF.